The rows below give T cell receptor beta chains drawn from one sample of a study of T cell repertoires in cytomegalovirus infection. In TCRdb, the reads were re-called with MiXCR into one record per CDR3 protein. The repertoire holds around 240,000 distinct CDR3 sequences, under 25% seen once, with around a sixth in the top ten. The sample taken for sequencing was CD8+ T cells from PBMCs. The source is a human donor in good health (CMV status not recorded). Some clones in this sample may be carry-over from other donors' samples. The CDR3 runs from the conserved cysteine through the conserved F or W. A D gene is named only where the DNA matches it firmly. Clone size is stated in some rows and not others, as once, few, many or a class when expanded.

CASSLLGDNSPLHF TGTGCCAGCAGTTTGTTGGGGGACAATTCACCCCTCCACTTT TRBJ1-6 few - TRBV12-3/TRBV12-4
CATQLAGTYEQYF TGTGCCACCCAACTGGCAGGCACCTACGAGCAGTACTTC TRBJ2-7 many - TRBV28
CSARQGDTEAFF TGCAGTGCTCGACAGGGGGACACTGAAGCTTTCTTT TRBJ1-1 few TRBD1 TRBV20-1
CASSPGAGHDNEQFF TGTGCCAGCAGTCCTGGGGCGGGCCACGACAATGAGCAGTTCTTC TRBJ2-1 many - TRBV7-2
CASSDGYRDGPGELFF TGTGCCAGCAGTGACGGTTACCGGGACGGTCCCGGGGAGCTGTTTTTT TRBJ2-2 few - TRBV6-4
CASSPSPSTGEPFF TGTGCCAGCAGCCCAAGTCCGTCAACCGGGGAGCCGTTTTTT TRBJ2-2 - - TRBV7-6
CASSRHRVSYEQYF TGTGCCAGCAGCCGACACAGGGTATCCTACGAGCAGTACTTC TRBJ2-7 many - TRBV12-3/TRBV12-4
CSAPGDSENIQYF TGCAGTGCTCCGGGGGACAGTGAAAACATTCAGTACTTC TRBJ2-4 once - TRBV20-1
CASAFTGTANTEAFF TGTGCCAGCGCTTTCACCGGGACGGCGAACACTGAAGCTTTCTTT TRBJ1-1 - - TRBV2
CASSLQINTEAFF TGTGCCAGCAGTTTACAGATAAACACTGAAGCTTTCTTT TRBJ1-1 - - TRBV6-2/TRBV6-3
CASSLTSGGKTEAFF TGTGCCAGCAGCTTAACTTCAGGGGGTAAGACTGAAGCTTTCTTT TRBJ1-1 many TRBD1 TRBV7-3
CASSPRGYGGGDTQYF TGTGCCAGCAGCCCGAGGGGGTATGGAGGGGGCGATACGCAGTATTTT TRBJ2-3 few - TRBV7-8
CSVEFQGTEGYTF TGCAGCGTTGAATTTCAGGGGACAGAAGGCTACACCTTC TRBJ1-2 few TRBD1 TRBV29-1
CASSSGGLGYEQYF TGTGCCAGCAGCTCCGGGGGGCTGGGCTACGAGCAGTACTTC TRBJ2-7 many - TRBV12-3/TRBV12-4
CASRSPGHGAYEQYF TGTGCCAGTAGGTCTCCGGGACATGGGGCCTACGAGCAGTACTTC TRBJ2-7 - - TRBV6-2/TRBV6-3
CASSQDVARGSRGKYF - TRBJ2-3 many - TRBV14
CSAPRSTSGPYNEQFF TGCAGTGCCCCCAGGTCCACTAGCGGACCCTACAATGAGCAGTTCTTC TRBJ2-1 few TRBD2 TRBV20-1
CAISESWDGSWGPQHF TGTGCCATCAGTGAGTCGTGGGACGGTTCATGGGGGCCCCAGCATTTT TRBJ1-5 - - TRBV10-3
CATSREWGAHTDTQYF TGTGCCACCAGCAGAGAATGGGGGGCACACACAGATACGCAGTATTTT TRBJ2-3 - - TRBV15
CASSPDFTDTQYF TGTGCCAGCAGCCCAGACTTCACAGATACGCAGTATTTT TRBJ2-3 many - TRBV7-2
CASSLFGQGASGELFF TGTGCCAGCAGCTTGTTCGGACAGGGGGCCTCCGGGGAGCTGTTTTTT TRBJ2-2 - TRBD1 TRBV5-4
CSAKFRDESTDTQYF TGCAGTGCTAAATTCCGGGACGAAAGCACAGATACGCAGTATTTT TRBJ2-3 few - TRBV20-1
CASSLWGAYNGYTF TGTGCCAGCAGTTTATGGGGGGCTTATAATGGCTACACCTTC TRBJ1-2 many - TRBV28
CASSFSRGRDHEQYF TGTGCCAGCAGTTTTTCCCGGGGGCGCGATCACGAGCAGTACTTC TRBJ2-7 few - TRBV12-3/TRBV12-4
CASRSGMEVYGYTF TGTGCCAGCAGATCTGGGATGGAGGTCTATGGCTACACCTTC TRBJ1-2 - - TRBV7-9
CASSEFGVVNTEAFF TGTGCCAGCAGTGAATTTGGGGTCGTGAACACTGAAGCTTTCTTT TRBJ1-1 - - TRBV25-1
CSASEGGEAFF TGCAGTGCTAGTGAGGGGGGGGAAGCTTTCTTT TRBJ1-1 - - TRBV20-1
CASSRSRAYEPQHF TGTGCCAGCAGTCGCTCAAGGGCCTATGAGCCCCAGCATTTT TRBJ1-5 many - TRBV12-3/TRBV12-4
CASSLSGASGAFF TGTGCCAGCAGCTTATCAGGGGCGTCCGGGGCTTTCTTT TRBJ1-1 - - TRBV11-2
CASSLGGQGAYEQYF TGTGCCAGCAGTTTAGGAGGACAGGGAGCCTACGAGCAGTACTTC TRBJ2-7 many TRBD1 TRBV12-3/TRBV12-4
CSAKDLRGQETQYF TGCAGTGCTAAGGATTTGCGGGGCCAAGAGACCCAGTACTTC TRBJ2-5 - - TRBV20-1
CASSPTPAGSNNEQFF TGTGCCAGCAGCCCCACCCCGGCGGGGTCGAACAATGAGCAGTTCTTC TRBJ2-1 - - TRBV4-2
CASSEAWDSDNSPLHF TGTGCCAGCAGTGAAGCATGGGACAGTGATAATTCACCCCTCCACTTT TRBJ1-6 many TRBD1 TRBV2
CASSPGLAGILYEQYF TGTGCCAGCAGTCCTGGACTAGCGGGGATCTTGTACGAGCAGTACTTC TRBJ2-7 few TRBD2 TRBV28
CASSQQGASYGYTF TGTGCCAGCAGCCAACAGGGGGCCTCGTATGGCTACACCTTC TRBJ1-2 - TRBD1 TRBV5-4
CASSESSGGFYEQFF TGTGCCAGCAGTGAGTCCAGCGGGGGGTTTTATGAGCAGTTCTTC TRBJ2-1 - TRBD2 TRBV2
CASSMERVTYNEQFF TGTGCCAGTAGTATGGAGAGGGTTACGTACAATGAGCAGTTCTTC TRBJ2-1 few - TRBV19
CAISELGDNTDTQYF TGTGCCATCAGTGAACTGGGAGATAACACAGATACGCAGTATTTT TRBJ2-3 few - TRBV10-3
CASSPTPEVDGYTF TGTGCCAGCAGCCCTACCCCGGAGGTGGATGGCTACACCTTC TRBJ1-2 - - TRBV7-9
CASTSGTGDSYEQYF TGTGCCAGCACCTCTGGAACAGGGGACTCCTACGAGCAGTACTTC TRBJ2-7 - TRBD1 TRBV12-3/TRBV12-4
CASSLEQPPYEQYF TGCGCCAGCAGCTTGGAGCAACCTCCCTACGAGCAGTACTTC TRBJ2-7 once - TRBV5-1
CASSSPLGGTEAFF TGTGCCAGCAGCTCCCCTTTGGGGGGCACTGAAGCTTTCTTT TRBJ1-1 - - TRBV7-9
CASSWARSAYNEQFF TGTGCCAGCAGCTGGGCACGGAGCGCCTACAATGAGCAGTTCTTC TRBJ2-1 many - TRBV11-2
CASSQAPGTASGNTIYF TGTGCCAGCAGCCAAGCCCCGGGGACTGCTAGTGGAAACACCATATATTTT TRBJ1-3 - - TRBV4-1
CVSSSDENRDTEAFF TGTGTCAGCAGCTCAGATGAGAACAGGGACACTGAAGCTTTCTTT TRBJ1-1 once - TRBV13
CASRGQTYEQYF TGTGCCAGCAGAGGACAGACCTACGAGCAGTACTTC TRBJ2-7 many - TRBV28
CASSQDGANEAFF TGTGCCAGCTCACAGGATGGGGCAAATGAAGCTTTCTTT TRBJ1-1 - - TRBV18
CASSPERGKMIYNEQFF TGTGCCAGCAGCCCCGAGCGGGGGAAAATGATCTACAATGAGCAGTTCTTC TRBJ2-1 - TRBD2 TRBV5-6
CASSLLGLAGGSSTTDTQYF TGTGCCAGCAGTTTATTGGGGCTAGCGGGGGGCTCCTCCACCACAGATACGCAGTATTTT TRBJ2-3 - TRBD2 TRBV28
CASSYASGSPYEQYF TGTGCCAGCAGTTATGCGAGCGGGTCCCCCTACGAGCAGTACTTC TRBJ2-7 many - TRBV6-2/TRBV6-3
CASSIGGGYNEQFF TGTGCCAGCAGCATAGGAGGGGGCTACAATGAGCAGTTCTTC TRBJ2-1 - - TRBV7-4
CASSFWDRANTGELFF TGTGCCAGCAGTTTCTGGGACAGGGCCAACACCGGGGAGCTGTTTTTT TRBJ2-2 many TRBD1 TRBV12-3/TRBV12-4
CASSLPDYNEQFF TGTGCCAGCAGCCTCCCGGACTACAATGAGCAGTTCTTC TRBJ2-1 - - TRBV27
CASSLQGYYEQYF TGTGCCAGCAGTCTACAGGGATATTACGAGCAGTACTTC TRBJ2-7 few - TRBV28
CSARDYGTENYGYTF TGCAGTGCTAGAGACTACGGGACAGAAAACTATGGCTACACCTTC TRBJ1-2 - TRBD1 TRBV20-1